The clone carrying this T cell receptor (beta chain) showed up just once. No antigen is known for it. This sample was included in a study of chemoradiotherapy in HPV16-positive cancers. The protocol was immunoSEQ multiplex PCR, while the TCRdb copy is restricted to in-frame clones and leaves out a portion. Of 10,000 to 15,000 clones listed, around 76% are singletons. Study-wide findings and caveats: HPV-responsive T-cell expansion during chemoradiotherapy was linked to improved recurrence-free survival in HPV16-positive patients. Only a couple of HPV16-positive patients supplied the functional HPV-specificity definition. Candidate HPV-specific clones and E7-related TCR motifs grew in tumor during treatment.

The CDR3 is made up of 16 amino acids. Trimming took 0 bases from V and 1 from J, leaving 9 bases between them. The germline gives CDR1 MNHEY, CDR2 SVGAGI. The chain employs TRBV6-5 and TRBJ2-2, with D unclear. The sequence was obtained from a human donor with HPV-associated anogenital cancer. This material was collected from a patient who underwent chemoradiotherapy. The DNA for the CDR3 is TGTGCCAGCAGTTACTCGAAGCCCAGGAACACCGGGGAGCTGTTTTTT. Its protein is CASSYSKPRNTGELFF.